These T cell receptor beta chains were read from a single sample in a study of metastatic and nonmetastatic thyroid tumors. TCRdb re-called the PCR reads via MiXCR. In the table there are almost 35,000 clones, 35% to 45% of which are singletons. The sample taken for sequencing was tumor tissue. Source of these receptors: a female donor with papillary thyroid cancer or a benign thyroid nodule (not recorded which). Some clones in this sample may be carry-over from other donors' samples. Each CDR3 is given with its conserved first and last residue. The order of the fields is clone size, V gene, J gene, D gene, CDR3 DNA, CDR3 protein. The D gene is left open where the match is weak. Size tells how often a clone was seen (once, few, many) or the class of an expanded clone, and some rows leave it out.

abundance: few
v_gene: TRBV19
j_gene: TRBJ2-3
d_gene: -
CDR3nt: TGTGCCAGTAGTATTCTTCTGGGGCTCACAGATACGCAGTATTTT
CDR3aa: CASSILLGLTDTQYF

abundance: -
v_gene: TRBV6-2/TRBV6-3
j_gene: TRBJ2-3
d_gene: -
CDR3nt: TGTGCCAGCAGTTATTTTCGGGATACGCAGTATTTT
CDR3aa: CASSYFRDTQYF

abundance: -
v_gene: TRBV6-1
j_gene: TRBJ2-2
d_gene: TRBD1
CDR3nt: TGTGCCAGCGCCCCTCACGGACAGGCCGCCGGGGAGCTGTTTTTT
CDR3aa: CASAPHGQAAGELFF

abundance: few
v_gene: TRBV6-2/TRBV6-3
j_gene: TRBJ2-5
d_gene: TRBD1
CDR3nt: TGTGCCAGCAGCGTCGGGACAGGGAACTTGGAGACCCAGTACTTC
CDR3aa: CASSVGTGNLETQYF

abundance: few
v_gene: TRBV15
j_gene: TRBJ2-7
d_gene: TRBD2
CDR3nt: TGTGCCACCAGCAGAGAACTAGCGGAGACCTACGAGCAGTACTTC
CDR3aa: CATSRELAETYEQYF

abundance: few
v_gene: TRBV14
j_gene: TRBJ2-3
d_gene: TRBD2
CDR3nt: TGTGCCAGCAGCCGATACCGGACTAGCGGGGGTGAAGATACGCAGTATTTT
CDR3aa: CASSRYRTSGGEDTQYF

abundance: -
v_gene: TRBV20-1
j_gene: TRBJ2-1
d_gene: TRBD2
CDR3nt: TGCAGTGCTAGAGATTTAGGGCGACTAGCGGGGGACCACTACAATGAGCAGCTCTTC
CDR3aa: CSARDLGRLAGDHYNEQLF

abundance: -
v_gene: TRBV12-3/TRBV12-4
j_gene: TRBJ1-2
d_gene: -
CDR3nt: TGTGCCAGCAGTTTATCAGGGTCGGGCTATGGCTACACCTTC
CDR3aa: CASSLSGSGYGYTF

abundance: -
v_gene: TRBV6-2/TRBV6-3
j_gene: TRBJ1-5
d_gene: -
CDR3nt: TGTGCCAGCAGTTACGGGGGGAACCAGCCCCAGCATTTT
CDR3aa: CASSYGGNQPQHF

abundance: -
v_gene: TRBV9
j_gene: TRBJ2-7
d_gene: TRBD2
CDR3nt: TGTGCCAGCAGCGGTGCCGAGTGCGGGAGTTACGAGCAGTACTTC
CDR3aa: CASSGAECGSYEQYF

abundance: -
v_gene: TRBV6-1
j_gene: TRBJ1-6
d_gene: -
CDR3nt: TGTGCCAGCAGTGAAGACGGTGGAGGATCACCCCTCCACTTT
CDR3aa: CASSEDGGGSPLHF

abundance: few
v_gene: TRBV2
j_gene: TRBJ1-2
d_gene: -
CDR3nt: TGTGCCAGCACCCCCACGGGGGCAGGGAACTATGGCTACACCTTC
CDR3aa: CASTPTGAGNYGYTF

abundance: -
v_gene: TRBV20-1
j_gene: TRBJ1-1
d_gene: -
CDR3nt: TGCAGTGCTAGAGGGGACGGCCACGCTGAAGCTTTCTTT
CDR3aa: CSARGDGHAEAFF

abundance: few
v_gene: TRBV11-2
j_gene: TRBJ2-2
d_gene: -
CDR3nt: TGTGCCAGCAGCTTAGTAGCGGAGTCGAACACCGGGGAGCTGTTTTTT
CDR3aa: CASSLVAESNTGELFF

abundance: few
v_gene: TRBV6-6
j_gene: TRBJ2-7
d_gene: TRBD1
CDR3nt: TGTGCCAGCAGTTACAACAGGGGACACGAGCAGTACTTC
CDR3aa: CASSYNRGHEQYF

abundance: -
v_gene: TRBV7-8
j_gene: TRBJ2-3
d_gene: -
CDR3nt: TGTGCCAGCAGCTTAGCGGGTGGGACCTCTACGCAGTATTTT
CDR3aa: CASSLAGGTSTQYF

abundance: -
v_gene: TRBV6-2/TRBV6-3
j_gene: TRBJ2-7
d_gene: TRBD1
CDR3nt: TGTGCCAGCAGTTACTCGATCGGGACAGGGGGCTCCCTCTCCTACGAGCAGTACTTC
CDR3aa: CASSYSIGTGGSLSYEQYF

abundance: many
v_gene: TRBV9
j_gene: TRBJ1-3
d_gene: TRBD1
CDR3nt: TGTGCCAGCAGCCCAGATACAGGGGGCGGAAACACCATATATTTT
CDR3aa: CASSPDTGGGNTIYF

abundance: -
v_gene: TRBV7-2
j_gene: TRBJ2-7
d_gene: -
CDR3nt: TGTGCCAGCAGCTTTTCCTACGAGCAGTACTTC
CDR3aa: CASSFSYEQYF

abundance: -
v_gene: TRBV4-1
j_gene: TRBJ2-7
d_gene: TRBD1
CDR3nt: TGCGCCAGCAGCCAAACCCTGTTGATTCGGGAGGGACAGGGGTTCAACGAGCAGTACTTC
CDR3aa: CASSQTLLIREGQGFNEQYF

abundance: -
v_gene: TRBV28
j_gene: TRBJ1-3
d_gene: -
CDR3nt: TGTGCCAGCAGTTTAGGCCCGGACTGGGCCTCTGGAAACACCATATATTTT
CDR3aa: CASSLGPDWASGNTIYF

abundance: -
v_gene: TRBV2
j_gene: TRBJ2-2
d_gene: -
CDR3nt: TGTGCCAGCAGTGGGGAGGCGGACAGACACACCGGGGAGCTGTTTTTT
CDR3aa: CASSGEADRHTGELFF

abundance: few
v_gene: TRBV2
j_gene: TRBJ2-7
d_gene: -
CDR3nt: TGTGCCAGCACCTTACAGGGGAGGGACGAGCAGTACTTC
CDR3aa: CASTLQGRDEQYF

abundance: -
v_gene: TRBV29-1
j_gene: TRBJ2-3
d_gene: -
CDR3nt: TGCAGCGTTGGCGTTACGGGGGCAGATACGCAGTATTTT
CDR3aa: CSVGVTGADTQYF

abundance: -
v_gene: TRBV19
j_gene: TRBJ2-2
d_gene: -
CDR3nt: TGTGCCAGCGCCAGGGGCTTCGGGACCGGGGAGCTGTTTTTT
CDR3aa: CASARGFGTGELFF

abundance: -
v_gene: TRBV7-8
j_gene: TRBJ2-3
d_gene: TRBD2
CDR3nt: TGTGCCAGCAGTTCGGGACTAGCGGGGGTGCAGGATACGCAGTATTTT
CDR3aa: CASSSGLAGVQDTQYF

abundance: -
v_gene: TRBV28
j_gene: TRBJ2-7
d_gene: TRBD2
CDR3nt: TGTGCCAGCAGACTTCCTAGCGGGAGGGCCAACGAGCAGTACTTC
CDR3aa: CASRLPSGRANEQYF

abundance: -
v_gene: TRBV19
j_gene: TRBJ2-7
d_gene: -
CDR3nt: TGTGCCAGTAGTATAGTGGGCGGCTACGAGCAGTACTTC
CDR3aa: CASSIVGGYEQYF

abundance: -
v_gene: TRBV11-2
j_gene: TRBJ2-7
d_gene: TRBD2
CDR3nt: TGTGCCAGCAGCTTAGGAGCTAGCGGGGGGGGATTCTACGAGCAGTACTTC
CDR3aa: CASSLGASGGGFYEQYF

abundance: -
v_gene: TRBV11-1
j_gene: TRBJ2-1
d_gene: -
CDR3nt: TGTGCCGGCAGCCCCAGGCGATCCGGTGAGCAGTTCTTC
CDR3aa: CAGSPRRSGEQFF

abundance: few
v_gene: TRBV2
j_gene: TRBJ2-1
d_gene: -
CDR3nt: TGTGCCAGCAGTGACTCGGGACCTCAATCCAATGAGCAGTTCTTC
CDR3aa: CASSDSGPQSNEQFF

abundance: few
v_gene: TRBV19
j_gene: TRBJ2-1
d_gene: -
CDR3nt: TGTGCCAGTAGTCGGCTGGGGGGCCCTTACAATGAGCAGTTCTTC
CDR3aa: CASSRLGGPYNEQFF

abundance: few
v_gene: TRBV12-3/TRBV12-4
j_gene: TRBJ1-5
d_gene: -
CDR3nt: TGTGCCAGCAGTTTTCGAGGGCGTGACAAGCCCCAGCATTTT
CDR3aa: CASSFRGRDKPQHF

abundance: -
v_gene: TRBV20-1
j_gene: TRBJ2-1
d_gene: TRBD2
CDR3nt: TGCAGTGCTAGAGATTCCCGACTAGCTATATACAATGAGCAGTTCTTC
CDR3aa: CSARDSRLAIYNEQFF

abundance: once
v_gene: TRBV5-1
j_gene: TRBJ2-3
d_gene: -
CDR3nt: TGCGCCAGCAGAACCGGCCTAGCAGCTAACACAGATACGCAGTATTTT
CDR3aa: CASRTGLAANTDTQYF

abundance: -
v_gene: TRBV28
j_gene: TRBJ1-6
d_gene: -
CDR3nt: TGTGCCAGCACACCCTCGACCGGGTTAAATTCACCCCTCCACTTT
CDR3aa: CASTPSTGLNSPLHF